This entry is about one T cell receptor beta chain. This clonotype was observed many times. Its antigen is still unknown. Per-base quality was not reported, and no clone a single base away is much larger than it. As encoded in the germline V gene, CDR1 is SGHTA while CDR2 is FQGNSA. V and J lose 4 bases and 4 bases, and a span of 10 bases separates them. Its CDR3 holds 13 amino acids, cysteine through phenylalanine. Here the CDR3 DNA is all that survives: 39 bases in frame from base 1. The sample belongs to a study of T cell repertoires in cytomegalovirus infection (dated by TCRdb to the late 2010s). For context, the study as a whole: Donor HLA type was relevant to the analysis, because carriage of CMV infection together with the matching HLA type was indicated by public TCR beta signatures. Broader findings and caveats from the paper: In both this cohort and an independent cohort of under 450 donors, the cumulative frequency of public TCR beta family members distinguished carriers of CMV infection plus the relevant HLA type. In the ex vivo response, HLA-C-restricted CMV-specific TCR beta clonotypes were dominant, and in two of eight donors the single most frequent clonotype came from this HLA-C-restricted group.

Sequencing relied on an Illumina HiSeq 1500. TCRdb reprocessing: public reads trimmed at Q25 with fastp, clones called with MiXCR, in-frame beta chains kept. Each record represents a unique CDR3 protein, reported with the most common genes and DNA among its rows. Across this sample there are more than 140,000 distinct CDR3 sequences, with about 6% seen only once. Together, the top ten hold roughly 18% of the sample. The clonotype originates from a human donor in good health (CMV status not recorded). Some clones in this sample may be carry-over from other donors' samples. Sequenced sample: PBMCs. Recombination connected TRBV7-2 to TRBJ1-1, with a weak D call of TRBD1 (5 bases match). The DNA is TGTGCCAGCAGCTCTGGGGCGCGCACTGAAGCTTTCTTT. Translated, it reads CASSSGARTEAFF.